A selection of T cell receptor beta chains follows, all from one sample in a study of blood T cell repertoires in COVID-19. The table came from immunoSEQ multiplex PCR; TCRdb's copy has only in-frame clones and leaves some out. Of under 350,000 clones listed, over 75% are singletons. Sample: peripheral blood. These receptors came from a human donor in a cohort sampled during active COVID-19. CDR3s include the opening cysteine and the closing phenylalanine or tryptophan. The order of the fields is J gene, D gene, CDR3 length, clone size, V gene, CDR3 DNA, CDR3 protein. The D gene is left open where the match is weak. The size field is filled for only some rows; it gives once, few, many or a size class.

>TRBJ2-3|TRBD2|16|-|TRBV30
TGTGCCTGGAGTGTCGGACTAGCGGGGACAACAGATACGCAGTATTTT
CAWSVGLAGTTDTQYF
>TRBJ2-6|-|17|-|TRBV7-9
TGTGCCAGCAGCTTAGGGACAGAGAGGGCTGGGGCCAACGTCCTGACTTTC
CASSLGTERAGANVLTF
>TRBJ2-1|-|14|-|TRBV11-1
TGTGCCAGCAGCTACTCCCGGACAGTGGATGAGCAGTTCTTC
CASSYSRTVDEQFF
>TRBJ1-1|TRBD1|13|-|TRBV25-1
TGTGCCAGCAGGGGCCGGGGACAGGGAAAAGCTTTCTTT
CASRGRGQGKAFF
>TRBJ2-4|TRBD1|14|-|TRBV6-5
TGTGCCAGCAGTTACGACAGGGGGCTGAACATTCAGTACTTC
CASSYDRGLNIQYF
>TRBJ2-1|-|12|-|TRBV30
TGTGCCGGGACGGTCTCCTACAATGAGCAGTTCTTC
CAGTVSYNEQFF
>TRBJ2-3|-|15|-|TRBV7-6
TGTGCCAGCAGCTTTGTAGGGGGGGGGACAGATACGCAGTATTTT
CASSFVGGGTDTQYF
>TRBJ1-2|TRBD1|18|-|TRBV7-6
TGTGCCAGCAGCTTCCAGGGACAGGGGGCAGTGGGAGACTATGGCTACACCTTC
CASSFQGQGAVGDYGYTF
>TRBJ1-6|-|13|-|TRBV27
TGTGCCAGCAGTACCACATATAATTCACCCCTCCACTTT
CASSTTYNSPLHF
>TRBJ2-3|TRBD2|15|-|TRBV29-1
TGCAGCGTTGGAAAAGCGGGGGGGCACACAGATACGCAGTATTTT
CSVGKAGGHTDTQYF
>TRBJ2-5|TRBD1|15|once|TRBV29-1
TGCAGCGTTGAGTGGCGACAGGGGCGACAAGAGACCCAGTACTTC
CSVEWRQGRQETQYF
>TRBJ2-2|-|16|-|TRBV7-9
TGTGCCAGCAGCCCCCTGACAGGTTCAAACACCGGGGAGCTGTTTTTT
CASSPLTGSNTGELFF
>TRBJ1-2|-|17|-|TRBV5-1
TGCGCCAGCAGCTTGGGGGGGGTCTCCCCCGCTAACTATGGCTACACCTTC
CASSLGGVSPANYGYTF
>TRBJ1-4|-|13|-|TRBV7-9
TGTGCCAGCAGCACGACGGTAGACAGAAAACTGTTTTTT
CASSTTVDRKLFF
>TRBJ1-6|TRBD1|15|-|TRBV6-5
TGTGCCAGCAGTCGGGACAGCTCCTATAATTCACCCCTCCACTTT
CASSRDSSYNSPLHF
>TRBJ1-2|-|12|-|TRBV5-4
TGTGCCAGCAGCGCCCAGGGTGATGGCTACACCTTC
CASSAQGDGYTF
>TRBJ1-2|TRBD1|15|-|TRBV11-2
TGTGCCAGCAGCTCGGGACAGGATGGTAACTATGGCTACACCTTC
CASSSGQDGNYGYTF
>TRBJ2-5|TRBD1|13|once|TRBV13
TGTGCCAGCAGCCGCGACAGGGGGGAGACCCAGTACTTC
CASSRDRGETQYF
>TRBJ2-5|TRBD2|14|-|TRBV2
TGTGCCAGCCGCCGTGACGGGGGGGGAGAGACCCAGTACTTC
CASRRDGGGETQYF
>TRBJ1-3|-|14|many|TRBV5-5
TGTGCCAGCAGCCCGGGATACTCTGGAAACACCATATATTTT
CASSPGYSGNTIYF
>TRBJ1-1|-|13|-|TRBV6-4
TGTGCCCCCAAGAAACCAGGGGAGACTGAAGCTTTCTTT
CAPKKPGETEAFF
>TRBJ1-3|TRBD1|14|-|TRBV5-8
TGTGCCAGCAGCGACAGGGCCTCTGGAAACACCATATATTTT
CASSDRASGNTIYF
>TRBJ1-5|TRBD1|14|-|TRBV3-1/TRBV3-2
TGTGCCAGCAGCCAAACAGGGGGCACCCAGCCCCAGCATTTT
CASSQTGGTQPQHF
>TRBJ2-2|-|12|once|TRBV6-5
TGTGCCAGCAGTTACTCGAGGGGGGAGCTGTTTTTT
CASSYSRGELFF
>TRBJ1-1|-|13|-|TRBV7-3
TGTGCCAGCAGCCAACTCACAGGAACTGAAGCTTTCTTT
CASSQLTGTEAFF
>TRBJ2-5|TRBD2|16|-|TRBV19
TGTGCCAGTAGTACCCCGGGCGCTGGGGGGGGTGAGACCCAGTACTTC
CASSTPGAGGGETQYF
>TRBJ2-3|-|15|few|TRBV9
TGTGCCAGCAGCGTAGGGGGGCAGCCCCGAGATACGCAGTATTTT
CASSVGGQPRDTQYF